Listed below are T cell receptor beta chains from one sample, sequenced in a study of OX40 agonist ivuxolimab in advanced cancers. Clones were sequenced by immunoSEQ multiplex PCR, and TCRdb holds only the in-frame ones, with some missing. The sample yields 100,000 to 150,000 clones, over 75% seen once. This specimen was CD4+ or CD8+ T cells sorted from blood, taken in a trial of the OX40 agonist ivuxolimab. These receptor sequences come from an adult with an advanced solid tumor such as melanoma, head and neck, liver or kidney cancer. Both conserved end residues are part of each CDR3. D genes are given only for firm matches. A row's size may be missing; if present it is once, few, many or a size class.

CASSSGGGRTDTQYF TGTGCCAGCTCGTCGGGAGGTGGGCGCACAGATACGCAGTATTTT 15 NA TRBV18 TRBD2 TRBJ2-3
CSVAQGSAGNTIYF TGCAGCGTAGCACAGGGATCGGCTGGAAACACCATATATTTT 14 NA TRBV29-1 NA TRBJ1-3
CASSPPGQPNEKLFF TGTGCCAGCTCACCACCGGGACAGCCGAATGAAAAACTGTTTTTT 15 NA TRBV18 TRBD1 TRBJ1-4
CATSRELGGDQPQHF TGTGCCACCAGCAGAGAATTGGGGGGAGATCAGCCCCAGCATTTT 15 few TRBV15 NA TRBJ1-5
CAISDGVRFSGNTIYF TGTGCCATCAGTGACGGAGTTAGGTTCTCTGGAAACACCATATATTTT 16 NA TRBV10-3 NA TRBJ1-3
CSAGTGRDYEQYF TGCAGCGCCGGGACAGGGAGGGACTACGAGCAGTACTTC 13 NA TRBV29-1 TRBD1 TRBJ2-7
CASSQAPGAGVNTGELFF TGTGCCAGCAGCCAAGCTCCGGGTGCGGGAGTGAACACCGGGGAGCTGTTTTTT 18 NA TRBV14 TRBD2 TRBJ2-2
CASSLAGTNTEAFF TGTGCCAGCAGCTTAGCAGGGACAAACACTGAAGCTTTCTTT 14 NA TRBV11-2 NA TRBJ1-1
CASSYFLRTGGHSYEQYF TGTGCCAGCAGCTACTTCCTCCGGACAGGGGGTCACTCCTACGAGCAGTACTTC 18 NA TRBV5-4 TRBD1 TRBJ2-7
CASSLGQGAFYEQYF TGTGCCAGCAGCTTGGGACAGGGGGCGTTTTACGAGCAGTACTTC 15 NA TRBV5-8 TRBD1 TRBJ2-7
CASSVDYNEQFF TGTGCCAGCAGCGTAGACTACAATGAGCAGTTCTTC 12 NA TRBV9 NA TRBJ2-1
CASSFGTSDTQYF TGTGCCAGCAGCTTTGGGACTTCAGATACGCAGTATTTT 13 NA TRBV9 NA TRBJ2-3
CASSISGAYTDTQYF TGTGCCAGCAGCATTAGCGGGGCCTATACAGATACGCAGTATTTT 15 few TRBV9 TRBD2 TRBJ2-3
CASSSGTPDGNYGYTF TGCGCCAGCAGCTCCGGGACTCCCGACGGGAACTATGGCTACACCTTC 16 NA TRBV5-1 NA TRBJ1-2
CASSIFSGYDQPQHF TGTGCCAGTAGTATTTTTTCAGGGTACGATCAGCCCCAGCATTTT 15 NA TRBV19 NA TRBJ1-5
CASSLLPGQGARYEQYF TGTGCCAGCAGTTTGCTCCCAGGACAGGGGGCGCGTTACGAGCAGTACTTC 17 NA TRBV28 TRBD1 TRBJ2-7
CASSEVGGGPPYEQYF TGTGCCAGCAGTGAAGTTGGCGGAGGTCCACCCTACGAGCAGTACTTC 16 NA TRBV25-1 NA TRBJ2-7
CASSLRGRVTDTQYF TGTGCCAGCAGTCTCAGGGGGCGCGTCACAGATACGCAGTATTTT 15 NA TRBV6-5 TRBD1 TRBJ2-3
CAISRTSGEQYF TGTGCCATCAGCAGGACCTCGGGGGAGCAGTACTTC 12 NA TRBV10-3 NA TRBJ2-7
CASSLTNTGKQFF TGTGCCAGCAGCTTAACGAACACGGGGAAGCAGTTCTTC 13 NA TRBV7-3 NA TRBJ2-1
CATSRGTDYNEQFF TGTGCCACCAGCCGGGGGACAGATTACAATGAGCAGTTCTTC 14 NA TRBV15 NA TRBJ2-1
CASSTKFQKQGGTDTQYF TGTGCCAGCAGTACGAAATTTCAGAAACAGGGAGGCACAGATACGCAGTATTTT 18 NA TRBV6-4 NA TRBJ2-3
CASSTTGTGLYNEQFF TGTGCCAGCAGTACAACCGGGACAGGGCTTTACAATGAGCAGTTCTTC 16 NA TRBV27 TRBD1 TRBJ2-1
CASTRTGGRATEAFF TGTGCCAGCACCCGAACGGGGGGCCGAGCCACTGAAGCTTTCTTT 15 NA TRBV7-6 NA TRBJ1-1
CASSPGRLNTGELFF TGTGCTAGCAGCCCGGGACGCCTGAACACCGGGGAGCTGTTTTTT 15 NA TRBV7-7 NA TRBJ2-2
CASSLQTGMNTEAFF TGTGCCAGCAGTCTCCAGACAGGCATGAACACTGAAGCTTTCTTT 15 NA TRBV6-1 NA TRBJ1-1
CASSVDTGGLAAYEQYF TGTGCCAGCAGCGTAGACACGGGGGGACTAGCGGCGTACGAGCAGTACTTC 17 NA TRBV9 TRBD2 TRBJ2-7
CASSLGLRRGNTEAFF TGTGCCAGCAGCTTAGGGCTGAGGAGAGGGAACACTGAAGCTTTCTTT 16 NA TRBV11-2 NA TRBJ1-1
CASSLRAGDTDTQYF TGTGCCAGCAGCTTACGGGCGGGAGACACAGATACGCAGTATTTT 15 NA TRBV7-3 TRBD2 TRBJ2-3
CASTQTGLRSGEQFF TGTGCCAGCACCCAAACCGGATTACGTTCCGGTGAGCAGTTCTTC 15 NA TRBV7-3 NA TRBJ2-1
CASSSTGDANTEAFF TGTGCCAGCAGCTCCACCGGGGATGCCAACACTGAAGCTTTCTTT 15 NA TRBV7-9 NA TRBJ1-1
CASSIVSGRIQYF TGTGCCAGTAGTATAGTATCCGGGAGGATTCAGTACTTC 13 NA TRBV19 TRBD2 TRBJ2-4
CASSFRSYGYTF TGTGCCAGCAGTTTCCGTAGCTATGGCTACACCTTC 12 NA TRBV28 NA TRBJ1-2
CASSWMNSGATGELFF TGTGCCAGCAGCTGGATGAATAGCGGAGCAACCGGGGAGCTGTTTTTT 16 NA TRBV11-3 NA TRBJ2-2
CASSQGFRKRGTDTQYF TGCGCCAGCAGCCAAGGGTTCCGCAAGCGGGGCACAGATACGCAGTATTTT 17 NA TRBV4-3 NA TRBJ2-3
CASTVERGHQPQHF TGTGCCAGCACTGTAGAGAGGGGACATCAGCCCCAGCATTTT 14 NA TRBV6-1 NA TRBJ1-5
CASSQTSGSGSYEQYF TGCGCCAGCAGCCAGACTAGCGGGAGTGGATCCTACGAGCAGTACTTC 16 NA TRBV4-3 TRBD2 TRBJ2-7
CASRVGTEAFF TGTGCCAGTCGCGTAGGGACTGAAGCTTTCTTT 11 NA TRBV6-6 NA TRBJ1-1
CASSSDRGSGELFF TGTGCCAGCAGTTCTGACAGGGGGTCCGGGGAGCTGTTTTTT 14 NA TRBV6-5 TRBD1 TRBJ2-2
CASSPRGTSGIGEQFF TGTGCCAGCAGCCCCCGAGGGACTAGCGGGATAGGTGAGCAGTTCTTC 16 NA TRBV5-8 TRBD2 TRBJ2-1
CASSSLAGGRGQETQYF TGTGCCAGCTCATCCTTAGCGGGAGGCCGAGGACAAGAGACCCAGTACTTC 17 NA TRBV18 TRBD2 TRBJ2-5
CAKFTRRFNQPQHF TGCGCCAAGTTCACGCGGAGATTCAATCAGCCCCAGCATTTT 14 NA TRBV23-1 NA TRBJ1-5
CAWSVLLGTGNNEQFF TGTGCCTGGAGTGTACTGTTAGGGACGGGGAACAATGAGCAGTTCTTC 16 NA TRBV30 NA TRBJ2-1
CASSSSRLEPQHF TGTGCCAGCAGTTCCTCCCGCCTTGAGCCCCAGCATTTT 13 NA TRBV6-5 NA TRBJ1-5
CASSLDWIRTGEETQYF TGTGCCAGCAGCTTAGATTGGATCCGGACAGGGGAAGAGACCCAGTACTTC 17 NA TRBV11-2 TRBD1 TRBJ2-5